The 27 T cell receptor beta chains in this list originate from one sample, sequenced in a study of PD-L1 blockade in urothelial cancer. TCRdb's copy holds only in-frame clones and misses some; the assay was immunoSEQ multiplex PCR. This sample has over 100,000 clones, with around 90% found just once. As to time point: peripheral blood 6 weeks after treatment start. Sequenced here: PBMCs, sampled around atezolizumab (anti-PD-L1) treatment. The receptors shown here come from a man in his 60s with urothelial cancer.

The gene calls are TRBV29-1 and TRBJ2-5; possibly TRBD1 for D (6 bases). CDR3 size: 14 residues. Germline CDR1 is SQVTM and CDR2 is ANQGSEA. Trimming stripped 3 bases from V and 6 bases from J, with 17 bases between. CDR3: CSVESGQLAKTQYF. CDR3 bases: TGCAGCGTTGAGTCGGGACAACTCGCCAAGACCCAGTACTTC.

The chain couples TRBV6-6 to TRBJ2-7; the match to TRBD1 covers 9 bases. CDR1 and CDR2 from the germline V gene are MNHNY and SVGAGI (reference sequence). The CDR3 covers 14 residues. V was pared by 2 bases and J by 6 bases, with 5 bases of the junction left unmatched. CDR3 in DNA: TGTGCCAGCAGTTACGTCGACAGGGGGGCCGAGCAGTACTTC. It yields the protein CASSYVDRGAEQYF.

The rearrangement uses TRBV6-1 and TRBJ1-2; TRBD1 might be the D (6 bases). The CDR3 is made up of 14 amino acids. Germline V gene lookup returns CDR1 MNHNS and CDR2 SASEGT. V lost 2 bases to trimming and J lost 2 bases, with 9 bases between them. Here the CDR3 DNA reads TGTGCCAGCAGTGAACTTCAGGGGAACTATGGCTACACCTTC. Translation gives CASSELQGNYGYTF.

The gene calls are TRBV19 and TRBJ1-1, with D unresolved. In germline, CDR1 is LNHDA, CDR2 SQIVND (reference sequence). This CDR3 has 15 residues. Trimming left V 7 bases short and J 0 bases short, with 15 bases between. The CDR3 loop reads CASISGGTMNTEAFF. CDR3 in DNA: TGTGCCAGTATTTCCGGAGGCACCATGAACACTGAAGCTTTCTTT.

This clone was seen a single time. The chain couples TRBV15 to TRBJ1-6; D is perhaps TRBD1 (5 bases). V was clipped by 11 bases and J by 7 bases, with 15 bases between them. The germline V gene encodes CDR1 LNHNV and CDR2 YYDKDF (reference sequence). The CDR3 has 13 residues. Here the CDR3 reads CASSRAGNSPLHF. The CDR3 DNA reads TGTGCCTCCTCCAGGGCCGGGAATTCACCCCTCCACTTT.

The CDR3 region has the DNA TGTGCCAGCCGGGCTAGCGGAGGCGGCAATGAGCAGTTCTTC. Translated: CASRASGGGNEQFF. The chain uses TRBV6-6 and TRBJ2-1; TRBD2 agrees at 7 bases. J lost 6 bases, V lost 8 bases, and 10 bases had no gene match. The CDR3 has 14 amino acids. Germline V CDR1 and CDR2: MNHNY, SVGAGI (reference sequence).

This chain connects TRBV25-1 to TRBJ2-1; D might be TRBD1 (6 bases). The V and J ends lost 3 bases and 6 bases respectively, with 12 bases between them. The germline V gene encodes CDR1 MGHDK and CDR2 SYGVNS. This CDR3 spans 14 amino acids. The CDR3 sequence is CASSEVRGFNEQFF. The CDR3 nucleotides are TGTGCCAGCAGTGAGGTAAGGGGGTTCAATGAGCAGTTCTTC.

The genes are TRBV19 and TRBJ2-7, with 12 nucleotides matching TRBD1. The V gene end was trimmed by 5 bases and the J gene end by 2 bases; junction bases not matched to a gene: 7. CDR3 length equals 16 residues. CDR1 and CDR2 (germline): LNHDA, SQIVND (reference sequence). The CDR3 loop reads CASSSGTGGATYEQYF. In DNA, the CDR3 is TGTGCCAGTAGTTCTGGGACAGGGGGCGCGACCTACGAGCAGTACTTC.

The V and J genes are TRBV5-4 and TRBJ2-2, with 9 bases identical to TRBD2. CDR3 length equals 17 residues. Per the germline V gene, CDR1 is SGHNT and CDR2 is YYREEE (reference sequence). J was trimmed by 4 bases and V by 4 bases; bases with no gene match: 11. The DNA of the CDR3 is TGTGCCAGCAGCGTATCCCAGGGACTAGCTGGCACCGGGGAGCTGTTTTTT. It specifies CASSVSQGLAGTGELFF.

The chain combines TRBV4-3 with TRBJ2-3; 8 nucleotides match TRBD2. Germline V CDR1 and CDR2: LGHNA, YSLEER. The length of the CDR3 is 14 residues. Trimming removed 0 bases from V and 7 bases from J; junction bases left unmatched: 3. The chain's CDR3 is CASSQERGRYTQYF. The CDR3 bases are TGCGCCAGCAGCCAAGAGCGCGGGAGGTATACGCAGTATTTT.

This chain connects TRBV7-3 to TRBJ2-3; 7 bases fit TRBD1. J lost 0 bases, V lost 0 bases, and 12 bases had no gene match. This CDR3 has 19 residues. Per the germline V gene, CDR1 is SGHTA and CDR2 is FQGTGA. The chain's CDR3 is CASSLTFDRARGSTDTQYF. The CDR3 bases are TGTGCCAGCAGCTTAACGTTTGACAGGGCCCGTGGGAGCACAGATACGCAGTATTTT. Based on the CDR3 plus reference TRBV7-3 and TRBJ2-3, the full variable domain is GAGVSQTPSNKVTEKGKYVELRCDPISGHTALYWYRQSLGQGPEFLIYFQGTGAADDSGLPNDRFFAVRPEGSVSTLKIQRTERGDSAVYLCASSLTFDRARGSTDTQYFGPGTRLTVL.

This clone was counted a few times. The rearrangement joins TRBV20-1 to TRBJ1-1, with D unresolved. Trimming pared 6 bases from V and 11 bases from J, leaving 13 bases between. The CDR3 loop spans 10 amino acids. Germline V gene sequence: CDR1 DFQATT, CDR2 SNEGSKA (reference sequence). The CDR3 here is CSASGRGAFF. The CDR3 DNA follows: TGCAGTGCAAGCGGCAGAGGCGCTTTCTTT.

The chain carries TRBV29-1 and TRBJ2-7; D is possibly TRBD1 (5 bases). This CDR3 has 14 amino acids. Germline V CDR1 and CDR2: SQVTM, ANQGSEA. V lost 3 bases and J 2 bases, leaving 14 bases between the germline ends. The CDR3 nucleotides read TGCAGCGTTGAGGGGCGAGACAGTCCCTACGAGCAGTACTTC. It is translated as CSVEGRDSPYEQYF.

The J gene is TRBJ1-2, the V gene TRBV4-1; the match to TRBD1 covers 7 bases. The CDR3 is 15 residues long. After removal of 1 base from V and 4 bases from J, the junction contained 6 bases not matched to a gene. Per germline, CDR1 MGHRA and CDR2 YSYEKL. The CDR3 sequence: CASSQVTEGAYGYTF. The CDR3 DNA follows: TGCGCCAGCAGCCAAGTCACGGAGGGGGCCTATGGCTACACCTTC.

This chain uses TRBV2 with TRBJ1-2; 7 positions agree with TRBD1. This CDR3 is built from 15 residues. The germline V gene encodes CDR1 SNHLY and CDR2 FYNNEI. Trimming removed 5 bases from V and 0 bases from J; junction bases left unmatched: 6. The CDR3 sequence: CASSTDRPANYGYTF. Here the CDR3 DNA reads TGTGCCAGCAGTACGGACAGGCCGGCTAACTATGGCTACACCTTC.

The genes are TRBV6-1 and TRBJ1-5; maybe TRBD1 (5 bases). Trimming pared 0 bases from V and 0 bases from J, leaving 6 bases between. The CDR3 is 15 residues long. Germline lookup yields CDR1 MNHNS and CDR2 SASEGT. The CDR3 nucleotides are TGTGCCAGCAGTGAAGCACAGGTTAGCAATCAGCCCCAGCATTTT. It is translated as CASSEAQVSNQPQHF.

CDR3 sequence reads: CASSLSPRSPFYEQYF. In nucleotides, the CDR3 is TGTGCCAGCAGTTTATCCCCGCGCTCCCCTTTCTACGAGCAGTACTTC. The chain is built from TRBV27 and TRBJ2-7, with D uncertain. The CDR3 totals 16 residues. Germline values: CDR1 MNHEY, CDR2 SMNVEV (reference sequence). The V and J ends lost 0 bases and 3 bases respectively, with 15 bases between them.

This chain connects TRBV4-2 to TRBJ2-5; TRBD2 agrees at 8 bases. V shed 1 base and J 5 bases; nucleotides not matched to a gene: 9. The length of the CDR3 is 16 residues. The germline CDR1 and CDR2 sequences are LGHNA and YNFKEQ. The DNA of the CDR3 is TGTGCCAGCAGCCAAGTATTAACCGGGGGGGCGGAGACCCAGTACTTC. Residues: CASSQVLTGGAETQYF.

The V gene is TRBV6-5, the J gene TRBJ1-2; the D gene is possibly TRBD1 (6 bases). CDR3 length equals 13 residues. The ends were cut back, 6 bases at V and 6 bases at J, with 14 bases in the middle. Looked up from germline, CDR1 is MNHEY and CDR2 is SVGAGI. The CDR3 region is CASREQGSDGYTF. Written as DNA, the CDR3 is TGTGCCAGCAGGGAACAGGGCAGTGATGGCTACACCTTC.

J is TRBJ2-1 and V is TRBV5-1, with D perhaps TRBD2 (5 bases). Per the germline V gene, CDR1 is SGHRS and CDR2 is YFSETQ. This CDR3 is 13 amino acids long. Trimming left V 1 base short and J 8 bases short, with 10 bases between. The CDR3 here is CASSLRESHEQFF. CDR3 sequence (DNA): TGCGCCAGCAGCTTGCGGGAATCCCATGAGCAGTTCTTC. The full variable domain, rest sourced from reference TRBV5-1 and TRBJ2-1, is KAGVTQTPRYLIKTRGQQVTLSCSPISGHRSVSWYQQTPGQGLQFLFEYFSETQRNKGNFPGRFSGRQFSNSRSEMNVSTLELGDSALYLCASSLRESHEQFFGPGTRLTVL.

The chain has TRBV5-5 and TRBJ2-3; 15 bases line up with TRBD2. The length of the CDR3 is 18 residues. Germline V gene sequence: CDR1 SGHKS, CDR2 YYEKEE (reference sequence). Unmatched junction bases numbered 3, after V lost 1 base and J lost 0 bases. CDR3 sequence (DNA): TGTGCCAGCAGCTTGATAGGGACTAGCGGGGGGAGCACAGATACGCAGTATTTT. Its translation is CASSLIGTSGGSTDTQYF.

CDR3 amino acids: CASSRTGGTYEQYF. The DNA of the CDR3 is TGTGCCAGCAGCCGAACGGGAGGGACCTACGAGCAGTACTTC. J is TRBJ2-7 and V is TRBV7-2, with 8 bases lining up with TRBD2. Trimming removed 5 bases from V and 2 bases from J; junction bases left unmatched: 5. Per the germline V gene, CDR1 is SGHTA and CDR2 is FQGNSA. This CDR3 is 14 amino acids long. The whole variable domain, filled in from reference TRBV7-2 and TRBJ2-7, reads GAGVSQSPSNKVTEKGKDVELRCDPISGHTALYWYRQSLGQGLEFLIYFQGNSAPDKSGLPSDRFSAERTGGSVSTLTIQRTQQEDSAVYLCASSRTGGTYEQYFGPGTRLTVT.

The chain recombines TRBV2 with TRBJ2-1; 9 bases agree with TRBD1. Germline-derived CDR1 and CDR2 are SNHLY and FYNNEI. The V segment lost 6 bases and the J segment 8 bases; nucleotides outside the gene matches: 5. The CDR3 is 13 residues long. CDR3 in amino acids: CASRRTGAYEQFF. The CDR3 nucleotides read TGTGCCAGCAGGAGGACAGGGGCCTATGAGCAGTTCTTC.

This chain connects TRBV4-3 to TRBJ1-4, with TRBD1 identical over 7 bases. CDR1 is LGHNA, CDR2 YSLEER, per germline. This CDR3 comprises 13 residues. After removal of 2 bases from V and 7 bases from J, the junction contained 1 base not matched to a gene. CDR3: CASSQNRGEKLFF. The CDR3 region has the DNA TGCGCCAGCAGCCAAAACAGGGGTGAAAAACTGTTTTTT.

This chain joins TRBV7-2 and TRBJ1-5, with D tentatively TRBD1 (5 bases). Trimming stripped 0 bases from V and 4 bases from J, with 13 bases between. Germline lookup yields CDR1 SGHTA and CDR2 FQGNSA. This CDR3 contains 16 residues. The CDR3 region has the DNA TGTGCCAGCAGCTTAGCGGGGTCAGGGAGGAATCAGCCCCAGCATTTT. Its translation is CASSLAGSGRNQPQHF. The whole variable domain, remainder taken from reference TRBV7-2 and TRBJ1-5, is GAGVSQSPSNKVTEKGKDVELRCDPISGHTALYWYRQSLGQGLEFLIYFQGNSAPDKSGLPSDRFSAERTGGSVSTLTIQRTQQEDSAVYLCASSLAGSGRNQPQHFGDGTRLSIL.

The chain employs TRBV18 and TRBJ2-3; 9 bases agree with TRBD1. Germline-derived CDR1 and CDR2 are KGHSH and LQKENI. V was pared by 1 base and J by 4 bases, with 12 bases of the junction left unmatched. CDR3 length: 18 residues. The CDR3 is CASSPRLRDRVAPDTQYF. The CDR3 nucleotides read TGTGCCAGCTCACCACGGTTACGGGACAGGGTTGCCCCAGATACGCAGTATTTT.

This chain joins TRBV28 and TRBJ1-4, with D possibly TRBD1 on 6 matching bases. Trimming cost V 6 bases and J 8 bases, with 19 bases left between them. CDR1 is MDHEN, CDR2 SYDVKM, per germline. CDR3 length: 15 residues. The CDR3 DNA sequence: TGTGCCAGCAGCTACCTTTTAGGGGGAAGCGAAAAACTGTTTTTT. This gives the protein CASSYLLGGSEKLFF.